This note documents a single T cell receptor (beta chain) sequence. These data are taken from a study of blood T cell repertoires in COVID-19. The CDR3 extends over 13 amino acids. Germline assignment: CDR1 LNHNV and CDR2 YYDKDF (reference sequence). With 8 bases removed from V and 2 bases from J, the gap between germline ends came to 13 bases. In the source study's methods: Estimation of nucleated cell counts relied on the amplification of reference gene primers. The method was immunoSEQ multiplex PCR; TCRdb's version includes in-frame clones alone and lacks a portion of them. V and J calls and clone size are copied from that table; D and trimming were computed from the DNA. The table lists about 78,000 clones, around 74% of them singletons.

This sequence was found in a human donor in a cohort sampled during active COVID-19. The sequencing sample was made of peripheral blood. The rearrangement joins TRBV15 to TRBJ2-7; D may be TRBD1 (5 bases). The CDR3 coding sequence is TGTGCCACCGGGGCCAGGGTGCCCTACGAGCAGTACTTC. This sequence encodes CATGARVPYEQYF. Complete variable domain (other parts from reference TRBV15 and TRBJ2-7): DAMVIQNPRYQVTQFGKPVTLSCSQTLNHNVMYWYQQKSSQAPKLLFHYYDKDFNNEADTPDNFQSRRPNTSFCFLDIRSPGLGDTAMYLCATGARVPYEQYFGPGTRLTVT.